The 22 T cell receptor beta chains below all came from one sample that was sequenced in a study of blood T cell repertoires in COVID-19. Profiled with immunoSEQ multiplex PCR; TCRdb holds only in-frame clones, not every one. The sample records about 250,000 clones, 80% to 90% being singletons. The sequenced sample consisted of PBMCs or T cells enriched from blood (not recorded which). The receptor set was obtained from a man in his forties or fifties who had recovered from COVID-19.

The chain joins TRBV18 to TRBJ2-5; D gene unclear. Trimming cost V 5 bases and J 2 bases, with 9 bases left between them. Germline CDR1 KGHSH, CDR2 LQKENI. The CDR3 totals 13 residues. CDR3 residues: CASSSVLQETQYF. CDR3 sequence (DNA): TGTGCCAGCTCATCGGTCCTTCAAGAGACCCAGTACTTC.

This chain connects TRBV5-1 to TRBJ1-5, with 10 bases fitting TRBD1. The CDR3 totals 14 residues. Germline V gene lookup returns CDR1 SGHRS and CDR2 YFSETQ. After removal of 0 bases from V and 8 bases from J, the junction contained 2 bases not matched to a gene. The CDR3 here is CASSLGDRGEPQHF. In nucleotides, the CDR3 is TGCGCCAGCAGCTTGGGGGACAGGGGCGAGCCCCAGCATTTT.

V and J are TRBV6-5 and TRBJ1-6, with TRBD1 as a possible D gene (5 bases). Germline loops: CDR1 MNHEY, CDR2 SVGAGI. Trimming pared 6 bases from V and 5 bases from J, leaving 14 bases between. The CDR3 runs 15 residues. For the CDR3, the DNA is TGTGCCAGCAGGAACAGGAATTCGCATAATTCACCCCTCCACTTT. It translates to CASRNRNSHNSPLHF.

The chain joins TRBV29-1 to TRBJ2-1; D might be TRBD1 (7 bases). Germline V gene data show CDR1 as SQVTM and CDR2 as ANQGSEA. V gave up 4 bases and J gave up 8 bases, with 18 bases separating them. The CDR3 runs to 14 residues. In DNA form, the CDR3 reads TGCAGCGTTGCCCAGGGGGGATCTGGCGATGAGCAGTTCTTC. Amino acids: CSVAQGGSGDEQFF.

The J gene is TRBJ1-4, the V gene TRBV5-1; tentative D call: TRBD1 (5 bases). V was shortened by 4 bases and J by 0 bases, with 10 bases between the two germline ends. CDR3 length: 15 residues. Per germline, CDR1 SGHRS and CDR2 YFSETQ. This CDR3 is CASSVTVATNEKLFF. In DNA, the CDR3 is TGCGCCAGCAGCGTGACAGTTGCAACTAATGAAAAACTGTTTTTT.

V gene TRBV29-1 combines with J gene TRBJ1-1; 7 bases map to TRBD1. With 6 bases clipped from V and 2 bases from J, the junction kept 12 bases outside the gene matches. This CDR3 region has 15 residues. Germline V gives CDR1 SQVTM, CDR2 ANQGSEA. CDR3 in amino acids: CSVQGQKGVNTEAFF. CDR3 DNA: TGCAGCGTCCAGGGACAGAAGGGGGTAAACACTGAAGCTTTCTTT.

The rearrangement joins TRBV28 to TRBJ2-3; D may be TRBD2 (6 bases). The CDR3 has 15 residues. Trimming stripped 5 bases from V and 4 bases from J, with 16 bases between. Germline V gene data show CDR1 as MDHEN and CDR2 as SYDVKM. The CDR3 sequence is CASSNRETPPDTQYF. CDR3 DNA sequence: TGTGCCAGCAGTAACCGGGAGACCCCCCCAGATACGCAGTATTTT.

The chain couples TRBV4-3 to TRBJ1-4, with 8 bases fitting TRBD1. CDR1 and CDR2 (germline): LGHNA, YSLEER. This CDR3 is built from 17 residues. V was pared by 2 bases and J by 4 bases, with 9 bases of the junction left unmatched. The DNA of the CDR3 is TGCGCCAGCAGCCAAATTATAGGGACAGGTCTTAATGAAAAACTGTTTTTT. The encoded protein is CASSQIIGTGLNEKLFF.

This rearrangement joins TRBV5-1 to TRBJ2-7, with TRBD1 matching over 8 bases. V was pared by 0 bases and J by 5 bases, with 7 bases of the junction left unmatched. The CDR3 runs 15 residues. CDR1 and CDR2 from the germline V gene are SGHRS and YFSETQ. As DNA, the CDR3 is TGCGCCAGCAGCTTGGCGGGACAGGTCATCCACGAGCAGTACTTC. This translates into CASSLAGQVIHEQYF. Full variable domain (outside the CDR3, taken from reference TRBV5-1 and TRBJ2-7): KAGVTQTPRYLIKTRGQQVTLSCSPISGHRSVSWYQQTPGQGLQFLFEYFSETQRNKGNFPGRFSGRQFSNSRSEMNVSTLELGDSALYLCASSLAGQVIHEQYFGPGTRLTVT.

The CDR3 sequence is CASSYSRQREGYEQYF. The CDR3 bases are TGTGCCAGCAGTTACTCCCGACAGCGGGAGGGGTACGAGCAGTACTTC. The gene calls are TRBV6-2 or TRBV6-3 and TRBJ2-7; 10 bases fit TRBD2. The CDR3 has 16 residues. V was clipped by 0 bases and J by 4 bases; unmatched bases: 6. The germline gives CDR1 MNHEY, CDR2 SVGEGT.

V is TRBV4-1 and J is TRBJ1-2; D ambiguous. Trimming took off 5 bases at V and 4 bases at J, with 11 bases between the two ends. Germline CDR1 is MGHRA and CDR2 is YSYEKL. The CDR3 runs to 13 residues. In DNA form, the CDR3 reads TGCGCCAGCAGCGAATCGCGTCGCTATGGCTACACCTTC. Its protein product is CASSESRRYGYTF.

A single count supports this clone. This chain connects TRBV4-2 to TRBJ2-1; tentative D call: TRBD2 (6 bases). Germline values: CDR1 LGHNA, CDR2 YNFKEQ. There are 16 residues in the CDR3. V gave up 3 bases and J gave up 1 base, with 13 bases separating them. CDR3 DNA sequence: TGTGCCAGCAGCCAGGAGGGATCGGGGTCCTACAATGAGCAGTTCTTC. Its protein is CASSQEGSGSYNEQFF.

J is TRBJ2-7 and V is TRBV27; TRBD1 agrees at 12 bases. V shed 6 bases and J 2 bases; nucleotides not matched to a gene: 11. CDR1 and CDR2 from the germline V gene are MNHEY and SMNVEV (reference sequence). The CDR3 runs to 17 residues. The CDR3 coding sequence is TGTGCCAGCAGCTCATCGGGGGGGACAGGGGGCCCCTACGAGCAGTACTTC. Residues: CASSSSGGTGGPYEQYF.

CDR3 sequence (DNA): TGTGCCAGCAGTTTTTCAAGGGAGGATACGCAGTATTTT. Its protein is CASSFSREDTQYF. The genes are TRBV27 and TRBJ2-3, with D maybe TRBD2 (5 bases). The V gene's germline CDR1 is MNHEY and CDR2 SMNVEV (reference sequence). The germline V and J ends were trimmed by 3 bases and 6 bases, with 10 bases remaining between them. The CDR3 runs to 13 residues.

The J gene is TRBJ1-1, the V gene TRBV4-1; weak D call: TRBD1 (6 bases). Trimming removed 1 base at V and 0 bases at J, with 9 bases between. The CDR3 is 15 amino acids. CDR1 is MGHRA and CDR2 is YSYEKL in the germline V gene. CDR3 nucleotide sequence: TGCGCCAGCAGCCAAGTAGGGGGAATGAACACTGAAGCTTTCTTT. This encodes CASSQVGGMNTEAFF.

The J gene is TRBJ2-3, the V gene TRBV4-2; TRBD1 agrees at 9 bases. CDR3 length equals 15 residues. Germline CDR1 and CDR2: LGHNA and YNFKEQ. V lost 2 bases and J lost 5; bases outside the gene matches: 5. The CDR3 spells CASSQRQGVGDTQYF. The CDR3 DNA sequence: TGTGCCAGCAGCCAAAGACAGGGGGTTGGAGATACGCAGTATTTT.

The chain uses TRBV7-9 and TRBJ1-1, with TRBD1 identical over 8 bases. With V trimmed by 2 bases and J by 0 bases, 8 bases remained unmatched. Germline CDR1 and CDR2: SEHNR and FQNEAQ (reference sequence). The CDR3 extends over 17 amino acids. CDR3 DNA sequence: TGTGCCAGCAGCTTAAGACGACAGGGGCATTTGAACACTGAAGCTTTCTTT. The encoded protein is CASSLRRQGHLNTEAFF.

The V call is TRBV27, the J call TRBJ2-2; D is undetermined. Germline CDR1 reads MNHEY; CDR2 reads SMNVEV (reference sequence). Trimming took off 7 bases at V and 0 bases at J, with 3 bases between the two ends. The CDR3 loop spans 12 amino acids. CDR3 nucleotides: TGTGCCAGCACAGCGAACACCGGGGAGCTGTTTTTT. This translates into CASTANTGELFF.

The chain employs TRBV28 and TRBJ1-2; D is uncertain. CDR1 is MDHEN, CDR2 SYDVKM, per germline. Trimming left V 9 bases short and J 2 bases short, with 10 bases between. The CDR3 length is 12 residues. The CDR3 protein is CASAKLNYGYTF. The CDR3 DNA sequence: TGTGCCAGTGCTAAACTGAACTATGGCTACACCTTC.

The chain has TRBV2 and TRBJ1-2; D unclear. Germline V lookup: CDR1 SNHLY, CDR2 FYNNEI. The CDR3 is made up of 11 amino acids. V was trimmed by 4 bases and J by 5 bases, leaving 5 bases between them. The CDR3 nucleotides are TGTGCCAGCAGTGGGGCGTATGGCTACACCTTC. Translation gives CASSGAYGYTF.

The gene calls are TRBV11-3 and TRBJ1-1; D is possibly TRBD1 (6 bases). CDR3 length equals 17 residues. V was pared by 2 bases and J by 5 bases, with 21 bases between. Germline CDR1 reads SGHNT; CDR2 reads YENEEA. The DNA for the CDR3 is TGTGCCAGCAGCTTACGACCCTATGGGGGCCTGGGGACTGAAGCTTTCTTT. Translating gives CASSLRPYGGLGTEAFF. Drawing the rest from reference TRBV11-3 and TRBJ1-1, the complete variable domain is EAGVVQSPRYKIIEKKQPVAFWCNPISGHNTLYWYLQNLGQGPELLIRYENEEAVDDSQLPKDRFSAERLKGVDSTLKIQPAELGDSAVYLCASSLRPYGGLGTEAFFGQGTRLTVV.

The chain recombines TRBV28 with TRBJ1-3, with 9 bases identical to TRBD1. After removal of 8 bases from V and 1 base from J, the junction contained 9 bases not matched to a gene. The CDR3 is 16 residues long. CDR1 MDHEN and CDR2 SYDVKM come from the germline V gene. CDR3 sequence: CASGEEQGASGNTIYF. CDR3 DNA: TGTGCCAGCGGAGAGGAACAGGGGGCGTCTGGAAACACCATATATTTT.